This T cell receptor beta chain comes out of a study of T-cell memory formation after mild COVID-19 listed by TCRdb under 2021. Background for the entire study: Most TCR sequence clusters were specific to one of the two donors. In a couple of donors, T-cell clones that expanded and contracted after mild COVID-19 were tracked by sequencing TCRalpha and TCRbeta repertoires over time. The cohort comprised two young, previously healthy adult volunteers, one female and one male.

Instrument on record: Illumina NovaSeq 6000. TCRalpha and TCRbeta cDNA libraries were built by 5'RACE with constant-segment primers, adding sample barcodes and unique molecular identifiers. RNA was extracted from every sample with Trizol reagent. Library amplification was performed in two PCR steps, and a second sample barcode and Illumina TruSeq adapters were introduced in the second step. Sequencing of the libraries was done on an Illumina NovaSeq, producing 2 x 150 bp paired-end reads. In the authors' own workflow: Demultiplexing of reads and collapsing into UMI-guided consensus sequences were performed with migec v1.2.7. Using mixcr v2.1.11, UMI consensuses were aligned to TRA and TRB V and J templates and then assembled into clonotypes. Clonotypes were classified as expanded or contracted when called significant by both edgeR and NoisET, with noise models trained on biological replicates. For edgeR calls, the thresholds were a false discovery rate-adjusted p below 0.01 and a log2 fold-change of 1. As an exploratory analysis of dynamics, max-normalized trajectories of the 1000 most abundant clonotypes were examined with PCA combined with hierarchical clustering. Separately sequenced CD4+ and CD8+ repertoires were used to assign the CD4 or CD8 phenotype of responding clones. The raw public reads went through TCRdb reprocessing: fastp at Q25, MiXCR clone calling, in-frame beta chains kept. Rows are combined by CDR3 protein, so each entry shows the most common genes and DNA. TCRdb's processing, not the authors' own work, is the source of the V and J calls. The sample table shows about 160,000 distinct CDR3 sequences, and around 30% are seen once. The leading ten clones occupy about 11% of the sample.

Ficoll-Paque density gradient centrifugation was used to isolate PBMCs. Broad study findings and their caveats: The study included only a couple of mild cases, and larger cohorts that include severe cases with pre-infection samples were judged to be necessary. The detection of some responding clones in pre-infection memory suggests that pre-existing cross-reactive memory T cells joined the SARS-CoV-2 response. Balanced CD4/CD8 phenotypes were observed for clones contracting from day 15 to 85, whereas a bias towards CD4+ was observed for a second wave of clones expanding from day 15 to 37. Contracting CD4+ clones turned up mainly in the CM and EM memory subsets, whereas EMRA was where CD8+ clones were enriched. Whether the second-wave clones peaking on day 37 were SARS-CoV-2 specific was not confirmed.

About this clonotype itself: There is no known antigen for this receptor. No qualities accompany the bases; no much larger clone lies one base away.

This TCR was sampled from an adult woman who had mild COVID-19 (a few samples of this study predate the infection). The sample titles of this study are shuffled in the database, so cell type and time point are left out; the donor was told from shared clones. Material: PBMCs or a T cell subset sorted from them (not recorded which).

The CDR3 amino acid sequence is: CASSTYYVLTF. The nucleotide sequence reads as follows: TGTGCCAGCAGTACGTATTACGTCCTGACTTTC. The chain couples TRBV28 to TRBJ2-6; the D gene is not confidently resolved. A distance of 7 bases separates the germline ends of V and J, which lose 5 bases and 11 bases respectively. CDR1 MDHEN and CDR2 SYDVKM are derived from the germline V gene. From the cysteine through the phenylalanine, the CDR3 covers 11 amino acids. Only the CDR3 portion is preserved as DNA: 33 bases, with reading frame beginning at the first base.